This T cell receptor (beta chain) was profiled in a study of vaccination and CD4 T cells after COVID-19. As to treatment: roughly 10-day PBMC culture with coronavirus spike peptide pools or control peptides (ViraFEST assay). Notes on this clonotype: Its antigen is unidentified.

Sequencing of the DNA from cultured CD4+ T cells was carried out with the Oncomine TCR Beta short-read assay. Each CDR3 protein is one row after TCRdb ran MiXCR on the PCR reads. The table has 20,000 to 25,000 distinct CDR3 sequences, under 60% seen once. The sequencing sample was made of CD4+ T cells from blood, cultured in vitro. The sequence came from a human donor who had recovered from COVID-19.

The CDR3, as DNA: TGTGCCAGCAGCTTAGCGTGGGGGGAACGCACCGGGGAGCTGTTTTTT. Translated, it gives CASSLAWGERTGELFF. V is TRBV7-8 and J is TRBJ2-2, with a tentative D call TRBD2 (6 bases). This CDR3 comprises 16 residues. V was trimmed by 0 bases and J by 4 bases, leaving 12 bases between them. Germline CDR1 and CDR2: SGHVS and FQNEAQ.